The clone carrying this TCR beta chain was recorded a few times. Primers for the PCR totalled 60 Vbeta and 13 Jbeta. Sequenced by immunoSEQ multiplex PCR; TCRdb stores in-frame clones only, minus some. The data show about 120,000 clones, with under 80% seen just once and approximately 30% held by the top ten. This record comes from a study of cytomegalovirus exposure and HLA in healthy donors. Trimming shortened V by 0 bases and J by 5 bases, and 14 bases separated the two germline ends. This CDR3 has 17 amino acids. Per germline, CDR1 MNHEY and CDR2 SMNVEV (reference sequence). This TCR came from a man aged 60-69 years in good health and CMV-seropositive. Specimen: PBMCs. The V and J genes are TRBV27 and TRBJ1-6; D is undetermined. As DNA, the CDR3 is TGTGCCAGCAGTTTATCCCAGCCACAGACCAATAATTCACCCCTCCACTTT. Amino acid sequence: CASSLSQPQTNNSPLHF.